Presented here are 10 T cell receptor beta chains from one specimen sequenced in a study of tumor-infiltrating lymphocytes in primary liver carcinoma. RNA isolated from unsorted whole blood supplied the blood RNA, with germline DNA also extracted. Priming with a constant-region primer yielded TCR beta cDNA from 450 to 600 ng total RNA. TCR beta libraries came from three nested multiplex PCR rounds using slightly modified ARM-PCR. The first two PCR rounds, approximately 10 cycles each, used TRBV1-TRBV30 forward primers and a C-beta reverse primer. MiXCR was run by TCRdb on the multiplex PCR reads, yielding one entry per CDR3 protein. The data hold about 330,000 distinct CDR3 sequences, with 65% observed a single time. Sequences were obtained from peripheral blood. The receptor source for this set is a man aged 40-49 years with primary liver carcinoma and hepatitis B virus infection.

V is TRBV6-6 and J is TRBJ2-1; 10 bases fit TRBD2. Trimming removed 5 bases from V and 4 bases from J; junction bases left unmatched: 5. Germline V CDR1 and CDR2: MNHNY, SVGAGI (reference sequence). The CDR3 has 15 residues. The CDR3 sequence: CASSLAGVKYNEQFF. DNA of the CDR3: TGTGCCAGCAGTCTAGCGGGAGTTAAATACAATGAGCAGTTCTTC.

Comment on this clonotype: The junction differs from germline at one of its ends, possibly a read error. The rearrangement links TRBV10-2 to TRBJ2-3, with D perhaps matching TRBD2 (6 bases). This CDR3 comprises 15 residues. Per germline, CDR1 WSHSY and CDR2 SAAADI. Here the CDR3 reads CASRGYCGKTDTQYF. DNA for the CDR3: TGCGCCAGCAGGGGTTATTGCGGGAAAACAGACACGCAGTATTTT.

At least ten counts were recorded for this clonotype. This sequence joins TRBV5-5 and TRBJ2-2; D gene ambiguous. The CDR3 is 13 residues long. V shed 2 bases and J shed 6 bases, with 8 bases lying between them. Germline assignment: CDR1 SGHKS and CDR2 YYEKEE (reference sequence). CDR3 DNA: TGTGCCAGCAGCTTCGAGCAATCCGGGGAGCTGTTTTTT. Its translation is CASSFEQSGELFF.

In the case of this clonotype: A much larger clonotype is one base distant, so this may be a read error. The genes are TRBV6-6 and TRBJ1-6; 10 bases fit TRBD1. Germline V CDR1 and CDR2: MNHNY, SVGAGI (reference sequence). The CDR3 runs 17 residues. The DNA of the CDR3 is TGTGCCAGCAGTTCGGGGACAGGGGCTACTTATAATCCACCCCTCCACTTT. Encoded protein: CASSSGTGATYNPPLHF.

Details on this clonotype: Given the absence of the conserved phenylalanine or tryptophan at the CDR3 end, a read error is likely. The chain combines TRBV12-3 or TRBV12-4 with TRBJ1-1; no clear D. The germline V and J ends were trimmed by 6 bases and 5 bases, with 19 bases remaining between them. This CDR3 contains 15 residues. The CDR3 is CASSQDLPRGTEAFS. CDR3 nucleotides: TGTGCCAGCAGCCAGGACCTTCCGAGAGGAACTGAAGCTTTCTCT.

This chain uses TRBV2 with TRBJ1-3; unclear D gene. The V gene's germline CDR1 is SNHLY and CDR2 FYNNEI. The CDR3 sequence is 13 residues long. V was clipped by 6 bases and J by 3 bases, with 9 bases between them. CDR3 sequence reads: CASRATFGNTIYF. The CDR3 nucleotides are TGTGCCAGCAGGGCAACGTTTGGAAACACCATATATTTT.

As to this clonotype: This sequence may be a read error, since a much larger clone differs from it by one base. This chain joins TRBV10-3 and TRBJ1-5; TRBD1 aligns across 8 bases. CDR1 is ENHRY and CDR2 is SYGVKD in the germline V gene. CDR3 length equals 17 residues. This CDR3 is CDISEALGQGGNQPQHF. DNA for the CDR3: TGTGACATCAGTGAGGCTCTAGGACAGGGAGGGAATCAGCCCCAGCATTTT.

A word on this clonotype: Since the CDR3 does not end with the conserved phenylalanine or tryptophan, this likely comes from a read error. The rearrangement links TRBV11-2 to TRBJ2-4; a weak D match, TRBD2 (5 bases). Germline CDR1 is SGHAT and CDR2 is FQNNGV. The CDR3 runs to 17 residues. Written as DNA, the CDR3 is TGTGCCAACAGCCCGAATATCGGGGATAGTGACAAAAACATTCAGTACCTC. This translates into CANSPNIGDSDKNIQYL.

Turning to this clonotype: A much bigger clone sits one base away, suggesting this may be a read error. The rearrangement links TRBV4-2 to TRBJ2-4; TRBD2 agrees at 7 bases. CDR1 and CDR2 (germline): LGHNA, YNFKEQ. This CDR3 spans 13 amino acids. This CDR3 is CASGQDRLAVAYF. The CDR3 nucleotides read TGTGCCAGCGGCCAAGATAGACTAGCAGTCGCGTACTTC.

A remark on this clonotype: At one of its ends the junction is not consistent with the germline gene, which may arise from a read error. This chain uses TRBV5-1 with TRBJ2-1; a weak D match, TRBD2 (5 bases). The germline CDR1 and CDR2 sequences are SGHRS and YFSETQ. The CDR3 runs 15 residues. CDR3 coding DNA: TGCACCAGCAGCTTAACAACCGGGAACAACAATGAGCAGTTCTTC. Residues: CTSSLTTGNNNEQFF.